These 28 T cell receptor beta chains share one sample of origin, sequenced in a study of cytotoxic CD8 clonotypes in ibrutinib-treated CLL. Here immunoSEQ multiplex PCR was the method, and the copy in TCRdb shows in-frame clones only, minus some. The sample lists around 160,000 clones; about four fifths were seen once. This sample comprised PBMCs, obtained after 12 months of ibrutinib treatment. The receptors here all came from a human donor with chronic lymphocytic leukemia.

V gene TRBV6-4 combines with J gene TRBJ2-3, with 8 bases aligning to TRBD2. Germline assignment: CDR1 MRHNA and CDR2 SNTAGT. V trimming: 3 bases; J trimming: 2 bases; junction bases outside the gene matches: 7. The CDR3 covers 16 residues. CDR3 bases: TGTGCCAGCAGTGAAGTCGGGAGGGCATCCACAGATACGCAGTATTTT. Its translation is CASSEVGRASTDTQYF.

This chain uses TRBV11-1 with TRBJ2-5, with 7 bases fitting TRBD1. The CDR3 covers 16 residues. Per the germline V gene, CDR1 is SGHAT and CDR2 is FQDESV (reference sequence). The trim removed 2 bases at V and 5 bases at J, leaving 11 bases unmatched. CDR3 nucleotide sequence: TGTGCCAGCAGCTTAACGACAGGGCTTGTACACGAGACCCAGTACTTC. This sequence encodes CASSLTTGLVHETQYF.

The rearrangement uses TRBV7-9 and TRBJ2-1, with a possible D match to TRBD2 (6 bases). The CDR3 is made up of 17 amino acids. The germline V and J ends were trimmed by 1 base and 5 bases, with 18 bases remaining between them. In germline, CDR1 is SEHNR, CDR2 FQNEAQ (reference sequence). The CDR3 loop is CASSLVGFSGPNNEQFF. As DNA, the CDR3 is TGTGCCAGCAGCTTAGTGGGGTTTAGCGGCCCCAACAATGAGCAGTTCTTC.

CDR3 sequence (DNA): TGCAGCGTTGAATGGCAGAACACCGGGGAGCTGTTTTTT. Protein product: CSVEWQNTGELFF. V usage is TRBV29-1 and J usage is TRBJ2-2; D is unclear. Trimming removed 2 bases from V and 1 base from J, with 5 bases in between. CDR3 length: 13 residues. Germline V gene data show CDR1 as SQVTM and CDR2 as ANQGSEA.

The V call is TRBV5-4, the J call TRBJ2-5; D may correspond to TRBD1 or TRBD2 (5 bases each). The CDR3 extends over 14 amino acids. V shed 4 bases and J shed 3 bases, with 13 bases lying between them. The V gene's germline CDR1 is SGHNT and CDR2 YYREEE (reference sequence). The CDR3 is CASSLPGPKETQYF. In nucleotides, the CDR3 is TGTGCCAGCAGCCTCCCGGGACCCAAAGAGACCCAGTACTTC. The whole variable domain, filled in from reference TRBV5-4 and TRBJ2-5, reads ETGVTQSPTHLIKTRGQQVTLRCSSQSGHNTVSWYQQALGQGPQFIFQYYREEENGRGNFPPRFSGLQFPNYSSELNVNALELDDSALYLCASSLPGPKETQYFGPGTRLLVL.

The rearrangement joins TRBV28 to TRBJ1-5; TRBD1 aligns across 7 bases. The CDR3 has 17 residues. The germline V gene has CDR1 MDHEN and CDR2 SYDVKM. V was clipped by 1 base and J by 0 bases; unmatched bases: 6. CDR3 sequence reads: CASSLSTGVNSNQPQHF. Written as DNA, the CDR3 is TGTGCCAGCAGTTTATCTACAGGGGTGAATAGCAATCAGCCCCAGCATTTT.

The chain has TRBV9 and TRBJ2-6, with 10 bases fitting TRBD1. The CDR3 covers 16 residues. V lost 4 bases and J lost 2; bases outside the gene matches: 3. Germline loops: CDR1 SGDLS, CDR2 YYNGEE. CDR3 in amino acids: CASSRQGATGANVLTF. The DNA for the CDR3 is TGTGCCAGCAGCAGACAGGGGGCGACTGGGGCCAACGTCCTGACTTTC.

The J gene is TRBJ1-2, the V gene TRBV6-6; D gene unclear. This CDR3 is 11 amino acids long. Germline V CDR1 and CDR2: MNHNY, SVGAGI (reference sequence). V was clipped by 8 bases and J by 1 base, with 5 bases between them. In nucleotides, the CDR3 is TGTGCCAGCGAGGGTAACTATGGCTACACCTTC. The encoded protein is CASEGNYGYTF.

The V gene is TRBV5-1, the J gene TRBJ2-5; TRBD2 aligns across 10 bases. The CDR3 is 16 amino acids. Germline CDR1 and CDR2: SGHRS and YFSETQ. V was clipped by 0 bases and J by 5 bases; unmatched bases: 7. CDR3 in DNA: TGCGCCAGCAGCTTGGCGGTAGCGGGAGGAAGTGAGACCCAGTACTTC. It specifies CASSLAVAGGSETQYF.

This clone turned up a few times. The V gene is TRBV2, the J gene TRBJ2-2, with 9 bases matching TRBD2. The V gene end was trimmed by 11 bases and the J gene end by 6 bases; junction bases not matched to a gene: 7. This CDR3 has 13 residues. Germline CDR1 SNHLY, CDR2 FYNNEI. This CDR3 is CAGERGDAGELFF. Written as DNA, the CDR3 is TGTGCCGGGGAGCGGGGGGATGCCGGGGAGCTGTTTTTT.

With respect to this clone: A junction boundary mismatches the germline segment, possibly from a read error. The chain uses TRBV7-2 and TRBJ2-3; 12 nucleotides align to TRBD2. Germline CDR1 is SGHTA and CDR2 is FQGNSA. The CDR3 length is 16 residues. CDR3: CASNLLAGGITDTQYF. DNA of the CDR3: TGTGCCAGCAACTTACTAGCGGGGGGTATTACAGATACGCAGTATTTT.

This rearrangement joins TRBV15 to TRBJ1-1; D is uncertain. There are 15 residues in the CDR3. Germline V CDR1 and CDR2: LNHNV, YYDKDF (reference sequence). The ends were cut back, 0 bases at V and 0 bases at J, with 8 bases in the middle. The CDR3: CATSRDLGLNTEAFF. As DNA, the CDR3 is TGTGCCACCAGCAGAGATCTGGGGTTGAACACTGAAGCTTTCTTT.

The table lists this clone with a few counts. J is TRBJ2-7 and V is TRBV9, with 10 bases identical to TRBD1. Germline trimming cut 0 bases from V and 0 bases from J; bases unmatched to any gene: 12. This CDR3 has 19 amino acids. The germline CDR1 and CDR2 sequences are SGDLS and YYNGEE. The CDR3 spells CASSVELGGQGTISYEQYF. The CDR3 region has the DNA TGTGCCAGCAGCGTAGAGTTGGGGGGACAGGGGACGATCTCCTACGAGCAGTACTTC.

Regarding this clone: This CDR3 is also generated by other DNA sequences in the sample. The CDR3 region is CASSLGQLNTEAFF. The CDR3 DNA reads as TGTGCCAGCAGCTTAGGGCAGCTGAACACTGAAGCTTTCTTT. The gene calls are TRBV7-9 and TRBJ1-1; D uncertain. With 1 base removed from V and 0 bases from J, the gap between germline ends came to 6 bases. The germline V gene encodes CDR1 SEHNR and CDR2 FQNEAQ (reference sequence). The CDR3 spans 14 residues.

The CDR3 region is CASSNGRGVHEQFF. The DNA of the CDR3 is TGTGCCAGTAGCAACGGTAGGGGAGTCCATGAGCAGTTCTTC. This chain uses TRBV19 with TRBJ2-1; TRBD1 or TRBD2 may be the D gene (5 bases each). Germline CDR1 LNHDA, CDR2 SQIVND (reference sequence). This CDR3 contains 14 residues. V was trimmed by 6 bases and J by 8 bases, leaving 17 bases between them.

Here the CDR3 DNA reads TGTGCCAGTAGTATAACGGGGAGGGGGAGTGAAGCTTTCTTT. Translation: CASSITGRGSEAFF. V is TRBV19 and J is TRBJ1-1; TRBD1 might be the D (6 bases). The CDR3 consists of 14 residues. V shed 2 bases and J shed 7 bases, with 14 bases lying between them. Germline lookup yields CDR1 LNHDA and CDR2 SQIVND (reference sequence).

The chain employs TRBV19 and TRBJ2-7, with 11 bases aligning to TRBD2. In germline, CDR1 is LNHDA, CDR2 SQIVND (reference sequence). J was trimmed by 3 bases and V by 0 bases; bases with no gene match: 1. The CDR3 length is 15 residues. In DNA, the CDR3 is TGTGCCAGTAGTATAGAGCTAGCGGGAGGCTACGAGCAGTACTTC. Protein: CASSIELAGGYEQYF.

This clone has just one count. The chain combines TRBV15 with TRBJ2-3, with TRBD1 matching over 7 bases. Germline values: CDR1 LNHNV, CDR2 YYDKDF (reference sequence). The CDR3 totals 14 residues. Trimming removed 4 bases from V and 2 bases from J; junction bases left unmatched: 3. The CDR3 sequence: CATSKGQATDTQYF. The CDR3 DNA is TGTGCCACCAGCAAAGGACAGGCCACAGATACGCAGTATTTT.

This clone was seen a single time. The rearrangement joins TRBV29-1 to TRBJ1-1; D call uncertain. V lost 6 bases and J lost 3, with 11 bases in between. Germline V lookup: CDR1 SQVTM, CDR2 ANQGSEA. The length of the CDR3 is 12 residues. CDR3 residues: CSVRRSDTEAFF. As DNA, the CDR3 is TGCAGCGTAAGACGGAGCGACACTGAAGCTTTCTTT.

About this clone: Just one base apart from a much larger clone, this may be a read error. J is TRBJ1-2 and V is TRBV5-4, with TRBD1 as a possible D gene (6 bases). Trimming pared 3 bases from V and 1 base from J, leaving 7 bases between. The length of the CDR3 is 13 residues. Germline CDR1 reads SGHNT; CDR2 reads YYREEE (reference sequence). The DNA for the CDR3 is TGTGCCAGCAGCTCGGACAGTAACTATGGCTACACCTTC. Protein: CASSSDSNYGYTF.

This chain joins TRBV4-3 and TRBJ2-7; no reliable D call. Looked up from germline, CDR1 is LGHNA and CDR2 is YSLEER. V was pared by 2 bases and J by 3 bases, with 14 bases between. The CDR3 length is 15 residues. CDR3 in amino acids: CASSQSSGPDYEQYF. CDR3 bases: TGCGCCAGCAGCCAATCCTCAGGTCCCGACTACGAGCAGTACTTC.

The chain employs TRBV7-8 and TRBJ2-4; D call uncertain. CDR1 is SGHVS and CDR2 is FQNEAQ in the germline V gene. Trimming shortened V by 5 bases and J by 1 base, and 15 bases separated the two germline ends. This CDR3 comprises 16 residues. This CDR3 reads CASSPGGRSAKNIQYF. CDR3 bases: TGTGCCAGCAGCCCGGGTGGCAGGTCGGCCAAAAACATTCAGTACTTC.

The rearrangement links TRBV19 to TRBJ2-7, with D possibly TRBD1 on 6 matching bases. Trimming removed 3 bases from V and 2 bases from J, with 11 bases in between. The CDR3 is 14 amino acids. Germline lookup yields CDR1 LNHDA and CDR2 SQIVND (reference sequence). CDR3 bases: TGTGCCAGTAGTATGCAGGGGCCTCCCTACGAGCAGTACTTC. It yields the protein CASSMQGPPYEQYF.

The rearrangement uses TRBV29-1 and TRBJ2-1, with no clear D. V was pared by 7 bases and J by 10 bases, with 11 bases between. Germline V gene data show CDR1 as SQVTM and CDR2 as ANQGSEA. The CDR3 contains 10 residues. In DNA form, the CDR3 reads TGCAGCGGGAAATTTACGGAGCAGTTCTTC. Its protein is CSGKFTEQFF.

This chain uses TRBV18 with TRBJ1-1; a weak D match, TRBD1 (5 bases). Trimming removed 5 bases at V and 3 bases at J, with 10 bases between. The CDR3 is 13 residues long. Germline CDR1 is KGHSH and CDR2 is LQKENI. The CDR3 loop reads CASSTLQDTEAFF. In DNA, the CDR3 is TGTGCCAGCTCAACCCTACAGGACACTGAAGCTTTCTTT.

The rearrangement links TRBV28 to TRBJ1-1; D remains ambiguous. The V end was cut by 6 bases, the J end by 2 bases, with 16 bases between. The CDR3 contains 15 residues. In germline, CDR1 is MDHEN, CDR2 SYDVKM. The CDR3 DNA reads as TGTGCCAGCAGAGAGCTTGGGCTCGACAACACTGAAGCTTTCTTT. Encoded protein: CASRELGLDNTEAFF.

This rearrangement joins TRBV9 to TRBJ1-2; no firm D call. V shed 0 bases and J shed 4 bases, with 10 bases lying between them. This CDR3 has 14 residues. Germline CDR1 and CDR2: SGDLS and YYNGEE. This CDR3 reads CASSVAPALYGYTF. The CDR3 region has the DNA TGTGCCAGCAGCGTAGCTCCCGCACTCTATGGCTACACCTTC.

This clone was observed a few times. This rearrangement joins TRBV5-1 to TRBJ1-3; D is uncertain. Germline CDR1 SGHRS, CDR2 YFSETQ. There are 13 residues in the CDR3. Trimming took 6 bases from V and 2 from J, leaving 9 bases between them. The CDR3 nucleotides are TGCGCCAGCAACTCGGCACCTGGAAACACCATATATTTT. Its protein product is CASNSAPGNTIYF. The full variable domain, completed using reference TRBV5-1 and TRBJ1-3, is KAGVTQTPRYLIKTRGQQVTLSCSPISGHRSVSWYQQTPGQGLQFLFEYFSETQRNKGNFPGRFSGRQFSNSRSEMNVSTLELGDSALYLCASNSAPGNTIYFGEGSWLTVV.